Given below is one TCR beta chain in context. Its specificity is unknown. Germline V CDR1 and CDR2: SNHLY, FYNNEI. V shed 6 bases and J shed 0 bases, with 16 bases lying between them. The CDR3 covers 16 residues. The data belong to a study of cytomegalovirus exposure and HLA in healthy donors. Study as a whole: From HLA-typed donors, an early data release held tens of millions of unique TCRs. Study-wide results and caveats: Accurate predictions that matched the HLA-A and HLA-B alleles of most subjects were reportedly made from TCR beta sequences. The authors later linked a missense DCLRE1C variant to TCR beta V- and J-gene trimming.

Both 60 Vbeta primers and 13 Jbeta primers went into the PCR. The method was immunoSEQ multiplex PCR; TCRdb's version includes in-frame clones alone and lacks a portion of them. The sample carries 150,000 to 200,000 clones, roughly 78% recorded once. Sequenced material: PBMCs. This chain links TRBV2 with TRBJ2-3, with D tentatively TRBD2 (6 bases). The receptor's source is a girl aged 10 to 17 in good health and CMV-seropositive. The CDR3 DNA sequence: TGTGCCAGCAGCGGACTATCAGGGACTAGCACAGATACGCAGTATTTT. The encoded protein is CASSGLSGTSTDTQYF. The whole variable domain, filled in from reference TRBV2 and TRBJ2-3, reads EPEVTQTPSHQVTQMGQEVILRCVPISNHLYFYWYRQILGQKVEFLVSFYNNEISEKSEIFDDQFSVERPDGSNFTLKIRSTKLEDSAMYFCASSGLSGTSTDTQYFGPGTRLTVL.